A selection of T cell receptor beta chains follows, all from one sample in a study of T cells expressing NK-cell markers. Reprocessing the 5' RACE reads, TCRdb reports a single entry for every CDR3 protein and omits DNA. The sample has about 380,000 distinct CDR3 sequences. Sequences were obtained from blood T cells: a sorted CD56 or NKG2C T cell subset, CD4+ or CD8+ T cells, or bulk PBMC T cells (not recorded which). Receptor source: a man aged 18-70 years in good health. CDR3s include the opening cysteine and the closing phenylalanine or tryptophan.

cdr3_aa: CSASLMGRGQETQYF
j_call: TRBJ2-5
v_call: TRBV20-1

cdr3_aa: CAISETNRDHSYNEQFF
j_call: TRBJ2-1
v_call: TRBV10-3

cdr3_aa: CASSLGLAGVYEQYF
j_call: TRBJ2-7
v_call: TRBV5-1

cdr3_aa: CASSSTGTGIAKNIQYF
j_call: TRBJ2-4
v_call: TRBV5-1

cdr3_aa: CSARGAGPYEQYF
j_call: TRBJ2-7
v_call: TRBV20-1

cdr3_aa: CASSDSGGASTDTQYF
j_call: TRBJ2-3
v_call: TRBV7-2

cdr3_aa: CASSGRGTSYEQYF
j_call: TRBJ2-7
v_call: TRBV18

cdr3_aa: CASSPIWRGPLNEQYF
j_call: TRBJ2-7
v_call: TRBV28

cdr3_aa: CASSVLAEYNEQFF
j_call: TRBJ2-1
v_call: TRBV19

cdr3_aa: CASSVHRTNTEAFF
j_call: TRBJ1-1
v_call: TRBV2

cdr3_aa: CSARRQGDYGYTF
j_call: TRBJ1-2
v_call: TRBV20-1

cdr3_aa: CASSLLPDRVGEQYF
j_call: TRBJ2-7
v_call: TRBV5-1

cdr3_aa: CASSQDLQAREQYF
j_call: TRBJ2-7
v_call: TRBV4-2

cdr3_aa: CASSLMLGTNYGYTF
j_call: TRBJ1-2
v_call: TRBV7-9

cdr3_aa: CASSYSKGGNEAFF
j_call: TRBJ1-1
v_call: TRBV6-5

cdr3_aa: CASNRGDGDTQYF
j_call: TRBJ2-3
v_call: TRBV3-1

cdr3_aa: CASSTAGDDQPQHF
j_call: TRBJ1-5
v_call: TRBV18

cdr3_aa: CASRRGSGGYNEQFF
j_call: TRBJ2-1
v_call: TRBV28

cdr3_aa: CSATFHGAPNSPLHF
j_call: TRBJ1-6
v_call: TRBV20-1

cdr3_aa: CASSGTGGSYEQYF
j_call: TRBJ2-7
v_call: TRBV6-1

cdr3_aa: CASSLRTPSYEQYF
j_call: TRBJ2-7
v_call: TRBV5-6

cdr3_aa: CASSVDGYTYNEQFF
j_call: TRBJ2-1
v_call: TRBV9

cdr3_aa: CASSQPGLETQYF
j_call: TRBJ2-5
v_call: TRBV4-1

cdr3_aa: CASSSTGQRNTGEKLFF
j_call: TRBJ1-4
v_call: TRBV7-8

cdr3_aa: CAISEPGYEQYF
j_call: TRBJ2-7
v_call: TRBV10-3

cdr3_aa: CASSFDGGGSPLHF
j_call: TRBJ1-6
v_call: TRBV7-2

cdr3_aa: CASTPERDNSPLHF
j_call: TRBJ1-6
v_call: TRBV19

cdr3_aa: CASSLGNRDRGTEAFF
j_call: TRBJ1-1
v_call: TRBV13

cdr3_aa: CSAMIPAVGGTEAFF
j_call: TRBJ1-1
v_call: TRBV20-1

cdr3_aa: CASSLLNRSPYEQYF
j_call: TRBJ2-7
v_call: TRBV5-6

cdr3_aa: CASSEPFLAVSSYNEQFF
j_call: TRBJ2-1
v_call: TRBV2

cdr3_aa: CATPTGTEQFF
j_call: TRBJ2-1
v_call: TRBV24-1

cdr3_aa: CASRTDLNQPQHF
j_call: TRBJ1-5
v_call: TRBV12-3/TRBV12-4

cdr3_aa: CASSLVGGTSNYGYTF
j_call: TRBJ1-2
v_call: TRBV5-6

cdr3_aa: CATSSQTGQGPNNQPQHF
j_call: TRBJ1-5
v_call: TRBV15

cdr3_aa: CASSQGVLAGMVGEQFF
j_call: TRBJ2-1
v_call: TRBV14

cdr3_aa: CASSLQRGVSQETQYF
j_call: TRBJ2-5
v_call: TRBV19

cdr3_aa: CSAEDRGLGYTF
j_call: TRBJ1-2
v_call: TRBV20-1

cdr3_aa: CASNNPDRHFYTGELFF
j_call: TRBJ2-2
v_call: TRBV12-3/TRBV12-4

cdr3_aa: CAISESNFETKNIQYF
j_call: TRBJ2-4
v_call: TRBV10-3

cdr3_aa: CATSDLGTDSEQFF
j_call: TRBJ2-1
v_call: TRBV24-1

cdr3_aa: CSARDMTSGGPQETQYF
j_call: TRBJ2-5
v_call: TRBV20-1